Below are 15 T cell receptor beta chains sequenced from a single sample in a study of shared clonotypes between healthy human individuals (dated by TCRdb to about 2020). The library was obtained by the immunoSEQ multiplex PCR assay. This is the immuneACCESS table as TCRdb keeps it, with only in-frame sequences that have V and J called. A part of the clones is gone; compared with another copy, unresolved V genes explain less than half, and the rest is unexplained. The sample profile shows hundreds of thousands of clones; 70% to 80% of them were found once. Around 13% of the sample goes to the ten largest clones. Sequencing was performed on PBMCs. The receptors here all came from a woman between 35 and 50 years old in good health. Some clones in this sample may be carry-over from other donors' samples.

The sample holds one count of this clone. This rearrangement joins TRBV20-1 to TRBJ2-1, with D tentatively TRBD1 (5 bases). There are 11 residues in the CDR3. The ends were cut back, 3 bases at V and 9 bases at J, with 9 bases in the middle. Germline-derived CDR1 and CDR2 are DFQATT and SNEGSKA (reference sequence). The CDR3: CSASFRVEQFF. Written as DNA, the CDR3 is TGCAGTGCTAGTTTCAGGGTTGAGCAGTTCTTC.

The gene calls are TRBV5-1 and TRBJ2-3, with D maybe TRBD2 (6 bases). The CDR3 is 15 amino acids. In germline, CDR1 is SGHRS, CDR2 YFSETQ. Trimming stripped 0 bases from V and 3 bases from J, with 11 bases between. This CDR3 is CASSLDPGVTDTQYF. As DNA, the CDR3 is TGCGCCAGCAGCTTGGATCCGGGAGTAACAGATACGCAGTATTTT.

The CDR3 nucleotides are TGTGCCAGCAGCGTAGCTACAGGGAGATATGAAAAACTGTTTTTT. Protein: CASSVATGRYEKLFF. This chain links TRBV9 with TRBJ1-4; perhaps TRBD1 as D (6 bases). Deletions cut 0 bases from V and 6 bases from J, with 12 bases between. The germline gives CDR1 SGDLS, CDR2 YYNGEE. There are 15 residues in the CDR3. Together with reference TRBV9 and TRBJ1-4, the CDR3 gives the full variable domain: DSGVTQTPKHLITATGQRVTLRCSPRSGDLSVYWYQQSLDQGLQFLIQYYNGEERAKGNILERFSAQQFPDLHSELNLSSLELGDSALYFCASSVATGRYEKLFFGSGTQLSVL.

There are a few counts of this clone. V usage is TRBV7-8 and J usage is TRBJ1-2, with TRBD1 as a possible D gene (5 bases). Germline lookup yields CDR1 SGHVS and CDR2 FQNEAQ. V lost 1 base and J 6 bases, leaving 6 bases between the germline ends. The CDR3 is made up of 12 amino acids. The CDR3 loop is CASSLEGDGYTF. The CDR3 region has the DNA TGTGCCAGCAGCTTAGAAGGGGATGGCTACACCTTC.

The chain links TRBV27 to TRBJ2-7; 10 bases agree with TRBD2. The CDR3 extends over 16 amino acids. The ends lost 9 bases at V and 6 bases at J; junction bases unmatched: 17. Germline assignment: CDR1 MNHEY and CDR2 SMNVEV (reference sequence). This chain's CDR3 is CARKHRLLAGVLEQYF. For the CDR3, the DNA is TGTGCCAGGAAACACCGACTGCTAGCGGGAGTTCTCGAGCAGTACTTC.

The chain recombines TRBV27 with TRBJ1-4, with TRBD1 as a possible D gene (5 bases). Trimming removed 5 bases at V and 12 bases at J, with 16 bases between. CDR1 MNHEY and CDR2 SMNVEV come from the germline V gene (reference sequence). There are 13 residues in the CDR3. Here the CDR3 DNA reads TGTGCCAGCAGTCCCCGCCGGGGGGATCAACTGTTTTTT. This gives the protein CASSPRRGDQLFF.

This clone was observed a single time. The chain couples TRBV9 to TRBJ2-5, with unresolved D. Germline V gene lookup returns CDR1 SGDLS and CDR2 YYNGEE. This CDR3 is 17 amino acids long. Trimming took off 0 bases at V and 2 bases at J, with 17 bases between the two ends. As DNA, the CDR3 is TGTGCCAGCAGCGTAGCCCCAGGTGGCGGCAGTCAAGAGACCCAGTACTTC. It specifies CASSVAPGGGSQETQYF.

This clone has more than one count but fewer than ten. This chain's CDR3 is CASSLGIGQETQYF. CDR3 nucleotides: TGTGCCAGCAGCTTGGGTATAGGGCAAGAGACCCAGTACTTC. The genes are TRBV5-4 and TRBJ2-5; D remains ambiguous. CDR1 and CDR2 (germline): SGHNT, YYREEE (reference sequence). V lost 0 bases, J lost 2 bases, and 8 bases lay in between. The CDR3 consists of 14 residues.

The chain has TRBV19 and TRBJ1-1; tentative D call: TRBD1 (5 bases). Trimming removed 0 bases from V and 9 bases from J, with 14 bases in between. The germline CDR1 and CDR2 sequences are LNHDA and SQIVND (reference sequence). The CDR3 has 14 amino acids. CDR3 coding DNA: TGTGCCAGTAGTATAGATCGCGGGGACTACCAAGCTTTCTTT. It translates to CASSIDRGDYQAFF.

The CDR3 spells CASARDREETQYF. The CDR3 DNA follows: TGTGCCAGCGCAAGGGACAGGGAAGAGACCCAGTACTTC. The chain has TRBV11-2 and TRBJ2-5; 9 bases are a match to TRBD1. The CDR3 runs 13 residues. The germline V gene encodes CDR1 SGHAT and CDR2 FQNNGV. V lost 8 bases and J lost 3; bases outside the gene matches: 4.

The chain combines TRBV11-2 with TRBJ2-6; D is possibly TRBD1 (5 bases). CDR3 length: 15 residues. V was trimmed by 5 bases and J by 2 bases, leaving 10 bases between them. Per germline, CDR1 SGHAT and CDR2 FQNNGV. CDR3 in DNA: TGTGCCAGCAGCCGTGAAGGGGCTGGGGCCAACGTCCTGACTTTC. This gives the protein CASSREGAGANVLTF.

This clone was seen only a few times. The CDR3 region has the DNA TGTGCCAGCAGTTTCCCCCCGGGGAGCGGGAGCTCCTACGAGCAGTACTTC. Encoded protein: CASSFPPGSGSSYEQYF. V and J are TRBV28 and TRBJ2-7, with 8 bases lining up with TRBD2. V lost 3 bases to trimming and J lost 0 bases; unmatched junction nucleotides: 10. CDR3 length equals 17 residues. Germline V lookup: CDR1 MDHEN, CDR2 SYDVKM. The whole variable domain, filled in from reference TRBV28 and TRBJ2-7, reads DVKVTQSSRYLVKRTGEKVFLECVQDMDHENMFWYRQDPGLGLRLIYFSYDVKMKEKGDIPEGYSVSREKKERFSLILESASTNQTSMYLCASSFPPGSGSSYEQYFGPGTRLTVT.

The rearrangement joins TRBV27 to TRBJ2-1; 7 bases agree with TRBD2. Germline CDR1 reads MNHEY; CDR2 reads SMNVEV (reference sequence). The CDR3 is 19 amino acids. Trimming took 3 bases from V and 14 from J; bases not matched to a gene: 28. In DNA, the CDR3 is TGTGCCAGCAGTTTCGACGGTCGGGGAGCCCGGGAGCTCCTTGGGGGGGAGTTCTTC. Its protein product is CASSFDGRGARELLGGEFF.

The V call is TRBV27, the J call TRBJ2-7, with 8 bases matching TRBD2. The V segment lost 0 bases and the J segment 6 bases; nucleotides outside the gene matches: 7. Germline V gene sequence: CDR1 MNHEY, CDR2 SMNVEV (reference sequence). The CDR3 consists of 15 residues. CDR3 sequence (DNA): TGTGCCAGCAGTTTATCGGGACTAGGAGTATCCGAGCAGTACTTC. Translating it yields CASSLSGLGVSEQYF.

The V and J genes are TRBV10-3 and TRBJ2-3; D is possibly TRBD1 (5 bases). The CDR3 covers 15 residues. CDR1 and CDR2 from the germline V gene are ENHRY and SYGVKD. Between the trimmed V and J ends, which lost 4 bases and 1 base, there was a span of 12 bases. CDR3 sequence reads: CAISGIRGGTDTQYF. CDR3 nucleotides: TGTGCCATCAGTGGAATAAGGGGCGGCACAGATACGCAGTATTTT.